This T cell receptor (beta chain) stems from a study of Graves' ophthalmopathy and Graves' hyperthyroidism. This clonotype appeared many times. Researchers took RNA transcripts and amplified TCR beta CDR3 regions from them. HTBI-primed first-round RT-PCR preceded second-round multiplex PCR. TCRdb fed the multiplex PCR reads into MiXCR, producing one record per CDR3 protein. The sample consists of 200,000 to 250,000 distinct CDR3 sequences, less than 30% of them appearing once. V lost 1 base and J lost 1, with 1 base in between. Germline-derived CDR1 and CDR2 are LNHDA and SQIVND (reference sequence). The CDR3 is made up of 13 amino acids.

Sequenced input: peripheral blood. This sequence was found in a man aged 45 to 65 with Graves' ophthalmopathy. V and J are TRBV19 and TRBJ2-2, with D unclear. CDR3: CASSIGNTGELFF. The CDR3 DNA sequence: TGTGCCAGTAGTATAGGGAACACCGGGGAGCTGTTTTTT.